These 16 T cell receptor beta chains were all obtained from the same sample, sequenced in a study of Graves' ophthalmopathy and Graves' hyperthyroidism. RNA transcripts were the source from which TCR beta CDR3 regions were amplified. Second-round multiplex PCR came after a first-round RT-PCR that employed HTBI primers. TCRdb re-called the multiplex PCR reads through MiXCR, storing one row per CDR3 protein. The sample holds a few hundred thousand distinct CDR3 sequences, about 18% seen once. Sequenced input: peripheral blood. The receptors originated from an adult woman with stable Graves' hyperthyroidism.

V gene TRBV6-1 combines with J gene TRBJ2-7; a weak D match, TRBD1 (6 bases). Trimming stripped 8 bases from V and 0 bases from J, with 14 bases between. The CDR3 extends over 14 amino acids. Germline CDR1 is MNHNS and CDR2 is SASEGT. This CDR3 reads CASAPGTPSYEQYF. Written as DNA, the CDR3 is TGTGCCAGCGCCCCCGGGACACCCTCCTACGAGCAGTACTTC.

This clonotype was counted ten times or more. This chain joins TRBV20-1 and TRBJ2-7; D ambiguous. Trimming removed 6 bases from V and 0 bases from J, with 12 bases in between. CDR3 length equals 13 residues. CDR1 is DFQATT, CDR2 SNEGSKA, per germline (reference sequence). In DNA form, the CDR3 reads TGCAGTGCGAGGCAAAAGAGCTCCTACGAGCAGTACTTC. This gives the protein CSARQKSSYEQYF.

This clonotype was counted between two and nine times. The CDR3 region is CASSLFARGKSGELFF. CDR3 nucleotide sequence: TGTGCCAGCAGTTTATTTGCCAGGGGAAAGTCCGGGGAGCTGTTTTTT. V gene TRBV28 combines with J gene TRBJ2-2, with D maybe TRBD1 (6 bases). V lost 1 base and J 6 bases, leaving 15 bases between the germline ends. CDR1 is MDHEN, CDR2 SYDVKM, per germline. The CDR3 has 16 amino acids. Full variable domain (missing parts from reference TRBV28 and TRBJ2-2): DVKVTQSSRYLVKRTGEKVFLECVQDMDHENMFWYRQDPGLGLRLIYFSYDVKMKEKGDIPEGYSVSREKKERFSLILESASTNQTSMYLCASSLFARGKSGELFFGEGSRLTVL.

This chain connects TRBV15 to TRBJ2-5, with 7 bases fitting TRBD1. J gave up 6 bases and V 0 bases, and 7 bases lay outside the gene matches. CDR3 size: 15 residues. CDR1 is LNHNV, CDR2 YYDKDF, per germline (reference sequence). CDR3 sequence: CATSRDVGTAKTQYF. Written as DNA, the CDR3 is TGTGCCACCAGCAGAGATGTGGGGACAGCCAAGACCCAGTACTTC.

This clonotype has ten or more counts. The V gene is TRBV27, the J gene TRBJ1-6, with D uncertain. This CDR3 is built from 15 residues. V was shortened by 6 bases and J by 9 bases, with 18 bases between the two germline ends. Germline CDR1 and CDR2: MNHEY and SMNVEV (reference sequence). The CDR3 region is CASSKIPGLGSPLHF. The CDR3 DNA reads as TGTGCCAGCAGCAAAATCCCGGGATTGGGTTCACCCCTCCACTTT.

This clonotype was seen many times. V and J are TRBV12-3 or TRBV12-4 and TRBJ2-7; 7 positions agree with TRBD1. J was trimmed by 0 bases and V by 3 bases; bases with no gene match: 17. The CDR3 is made up of 19 amino acids. The CDR3 loop reads CASSFRDRAVHPSSYEQYF. For the CDR3, the DNA is TGTGCCAGCAGTTTCCGCGACAGGGCCGTCCACCCAAGCTCCTACGAGCAGTACTTC.

This clonotype has ten or more counts. This chain joins TRBV28 and TRBJ1-1; no firm D call. The CDR3 runs to 14 residues. Trimming pared 3 bases from V and 5 bases from J, leaving 13 bases between. Germline V gene data show CDR1 as MDHEN and CDR2 as SYDVKM. In DNA, the CDR3 is TGTGCCAGCAGTTTGGACCTCAGAGGTACTGAAGCTTTCTTT. As protein: CASSLDLRGTEAFF.

This clonotype showed up many times. The V gene is TRBV25-1, the J gene TRBJ1-2; TRBD1 aligns across 7 bases. Germline trimming cut 4 bases from V and 4 bases from J; bases unmatched to any gene: 3. The CDR3 covers 13 residues. Germline CDR1 reads MGHDK; CDR2 reads SYGVNS. For the CDR3, the DNA is TGTGCCAGCAGTGGAGGGGGCGGCTATGGCTACACCTTC. Encoded protein: CASSGGGGYGYTF.

In its sample, this clonotype was seen many times. This chain connects TRBV7-9 to TRBJ1-2; 7 bases are shared with TRBD1. CDR3 length: 13 amino acids. The germline gives CDR1 SEHNR, CDR2 FQNEAQ (reference sequence). J was trimmed by 7 bases and V by 4 bases; bases with no gene match: 6. This CDR3 reads CASSSTGAIGYTF. The CDR3 DNA sequence: TGTGCCAGCAGCTCAACAGGGGCAATTGGCTACACCTTC.

This clonotype was counted at least ten times. The chain links TRBV28 to TRBJ1-5; TRBD1 matches at 9 bases. Germline trimming cut 6 bases from V and 5 bases from J; bases unmatched to any gene: 5. CDR3 length equals 14 residues. The germline CDR1 and CDR2 sequences are MDHEN and SYDVKM. The CDR3 loop reads CASRPTGGYQPQHF. In nucleotides, the CDR3 is TGTGCCAGCAGACCGACAGGGGGATATCAGCCCCAGCATTTT.

This clonotype occurred many times. This chain uses TRBV12-3 or TRBV12-4 with TRBJ1-3; D might be TRBD1 (6 bases). Trimming took 6 bases from V and 3 from J, leaving 12 bases between them. The CDR3 has 14 amino acids. The CDR3 DNA reads TGTGCCAGCAGGCACAGGGTTTTTGGAAACACCATATATTTT. Protein product: CASRHRVFGNTIYF.

This clonotype was counted ten times or more. In DNA, the CDR3 is TGTGCCACCAGTGAAGCCGGGACTTACAACGGGGAGCTGTTTTTT. Translated: CATSEAGTYNGELFF. The chain employs TRBV24-1 and TRBJ2-2; possible D gene TRBD2, 6 bases. The CDR3 is 15 amino acids. The ends were cut back, 4 bases at V and 7 bases at J, with 15 bases in the middle. Germline V gene lookup returns CDR1 KGHDR and CDR2 SFDVKD.

This clonotype has ten or more counts. The V and J genes are TRBV6-2 or TRBV6-3 and TRBJ1-2, with D hard to call. This CDR3 has 10 residues. CDR1 is MNHEY and CDR2 is SVGEGT in the germline V gene. With 6 bases removed from V and 5 bases from J, the gap between germline ends came to 4 bases. CDR3 in amino acids: CASRLYGYTF. As DNA, the CDR3 is TGTGCCAGCAGGCTGTATGGCTACACCTTC.

At least ten counts were recorded for this clonotype. This chain joins TRBV7-8 and TRBJ2-2; 7 bases fit TRBD2. CDR3 length equals 14 residues. The ends lost 4 bases at V and 1 base at J; junction bases unmatched: 0. Germline V gene sequence: CDR1 SGHVS, CDR2 FQNEAQ. As DNA, the CDR3 is TGTGCCAGCAGCTCTAGCGGGAACACCGGGGAGCTGTTTTTT. This gives the protein CASSSSGNTGELFF. Filled out from reference TRBV7-8 and TRBJ2-2, the complete variable domain reads GAGVSQSPRYKVAKRGQDVALRCDPISGHVSLFWYQQALGQGPEFLTYFQNEAQLDKSGLPSDRFFAERPEGSVSTLKIQRTQQEDSAVYLCASSSSGNTGELFFGEGSRLTVL.

The table lists this clonotype with many counts. J is TRBJ2-5 and V is TRBV7-9; 7 nucleotides line up with TRBD1. V dropped 5 bases and J dropped 2; count of bases not matched to a gene: 8. From germline, CDR1 is SEHNR and CDR2 FQNEAQ (reference sequence). This CDR3 contains 15 residues. CDR3 amino acids: CASSRFRDRQETQYF. The CDR3 bases are TGTGCCAGCAGCCGATTCCGGGACAGACAAGAGACCCAGTACTTC.

The sample holds many counts of this clonotype. One end of the junction fails to match germline, which may point to a read error. The gene calls are TRBV7-9 and TRBJ1-2; 7 bases align to TRBD1. Per the germline V gene, CDR1 is SEHNR and CDR2 is FQNEAQ (reference sequence). The CDR3 is 13 amino acids. The chain's CDR3 is CASSLGDSYGYTF. The CDR3 DNA reads as TGCGCCAGCAGCTTGGGGGACAGCTATGGCTACACCTTC.